The 5 T cell receptor beta chains in this list originate from one sample, sequenced in a study of T cell repertoires in aging, cancer and after chemotherapy (dated by TCRdb to the late 2010s). Reads for this sample came from an Illumina MiSeq. Rearranged TRB sequences spanning V, D and J segments were amplified in a multiplex touch-down PCR with a mixed TRB-A/B primer pool. TCRdb reanalyzed the raw reads on its own, using fastp at Q25 for trimming and MiXCR for clone calling, and kept in-frame beta chains. Rows with one shared CDR3 protein collapse into an entry with the most common genes and DNA. For this sample the table gives about 17,000 distinct CDR3 sequences, of which approximately 46% were detected only once. The ten largest make up roughly a tenth of the sample. TCR beta rearrangements were amplified from genomic DNA extracted from peripheral blood rather than from sorted cells or RNA. Sample: blood. The origin of the receptors is a human donor in good health.

This clonotype was observed a handful of times. The V gene is TRBV5-6, the J gene TRBJ2-2; D call uncertain. Germline CDR1 SGHDT, CDR2 YYEEEE. This CDR3 region has 13 residues. V was pared by 4 bases and J by 5 bases, with 9 bases between. The CDR3 coding sequence is TGTGCCAGCAGCCTGAAAACTACCGGGGAGCTGTTTTTT. Protein: CASSLKTTGELFF.

This clonotype was found a few times. The chain has TRBV29-1 and TRBJ1-3; 10 nucleotides align to TRBD1. The CDR3 is made up of 13 amino acids. Germline-derived CDR1 and CDR2 are SQVTM and ANQGSEA. The chain's CDR3 is CAGDRGYGNTIYF. DNA of the CDR3: TGCGCGGGGGACAGGGGTTATGGAAACACCATATATTTT.

The chain has TRBV29-1 and TRBJ2-3; D remains unclear. The CDR3 runs 16 residues. Trimming stripped 2 bases from V and 1 base from J, with 16 bases between. Germline loops: CDR1 SQVTM, CDR2 ANQGSEA. CDR3 sequence (DNA): TGCAGCGTTGAAAGGGCCATTAATCGGGGCACAGATACGCAGTATTTT. Its protein is CSVERAINRGTDTQYF.

The rearrangement links TRBV5-4 to TRBJ2-2; 12 positions match TRBD2. CDR1 and CDR2 from the germline V gene are SGHNT and YYREEE (reference sequence). CDR3 length equals 17 residues. Trimming cost V 3 bases and J 1 base; bases outside gene matches: 4. The CDR3 here is CASSSPLAGGNTGELFF. The DNA for the CDR3 is TGTGCCAGCAGCTCCCCACTAGCGGGAGGGAACACCGGGGAGCTGTTTTTT.

The chain links TRBV12-3 or TRBV12-4 to TRBJ2-7; TRBD1 might be the D (5 bases). The CDR3 runs to 13 residues. V lost 10 bases to trimming and J lost 4 bases, with 17 bases between them. The CDR3 protein is CAIALDSQYEQYF. CDR3 bases: TGTGCCATCGCCCTCGACAGTCAGTACGAGCAGTACTTC.